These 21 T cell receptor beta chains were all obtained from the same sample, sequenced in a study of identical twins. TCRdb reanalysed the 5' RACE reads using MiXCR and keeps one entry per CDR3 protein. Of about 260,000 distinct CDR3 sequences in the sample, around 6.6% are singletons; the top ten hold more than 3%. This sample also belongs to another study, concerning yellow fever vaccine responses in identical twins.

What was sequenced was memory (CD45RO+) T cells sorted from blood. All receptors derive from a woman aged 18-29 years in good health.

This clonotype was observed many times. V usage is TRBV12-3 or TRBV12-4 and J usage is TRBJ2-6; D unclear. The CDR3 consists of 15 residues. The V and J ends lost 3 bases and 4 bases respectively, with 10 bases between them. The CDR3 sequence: CASSFSGSGANVLTF. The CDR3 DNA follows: TGTGCCAGCAGTTTTTCGGGTTCGGGGGCCAACGTCCTGACTTTC.

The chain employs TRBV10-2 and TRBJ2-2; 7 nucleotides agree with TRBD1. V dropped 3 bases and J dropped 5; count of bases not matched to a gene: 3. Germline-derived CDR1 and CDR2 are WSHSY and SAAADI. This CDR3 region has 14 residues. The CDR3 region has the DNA TGCGCCAGCAGTGACAGGGGGATAACCGGGGAGCTGTTTTTT. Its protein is CASSDRGITGELFF.

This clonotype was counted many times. Written as DNA, the CDR3 is TGCGCCAGCAGTACGGCGGGGCGGAACTTTGTTGCTTTCTTT. It is translated as CASSTAGRNFVAFF. V gene TRBV5-1 combines with J gene TRBJ1-1; TRBD1 is a possible D gene (5 bases). The CDR3 is 14 residues long. CDR1 is SGHRS and CDR2 is YFSETQ in the germline V gene. The germline V and J ends were trimmed by 5 bases and 11 bases, with 22 bases remaining between them.

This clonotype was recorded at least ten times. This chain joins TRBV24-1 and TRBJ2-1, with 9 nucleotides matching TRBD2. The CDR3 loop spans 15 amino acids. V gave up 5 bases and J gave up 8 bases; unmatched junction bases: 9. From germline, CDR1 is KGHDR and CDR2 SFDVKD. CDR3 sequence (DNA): TGTGCCACCAGTGGTGGCGGGAGGGCCGACGATGAGCAGTTCTTC. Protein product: CATSGGGRADDEQFF.

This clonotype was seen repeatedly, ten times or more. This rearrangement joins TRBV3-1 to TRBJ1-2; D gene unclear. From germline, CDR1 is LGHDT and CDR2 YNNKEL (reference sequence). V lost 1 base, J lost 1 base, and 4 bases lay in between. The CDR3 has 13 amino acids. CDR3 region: CASSQGGNYGYTF. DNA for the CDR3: TGTGCCAGCAGCCAAGGGGGTAACTATGGCTACACCTTC.

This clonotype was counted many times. CDR3 sequence reads: CASSWKRPSSYNEQFF. The DNA of the CDR3 is TGTGCCAGCAGCTGGAAGCGGCCGAGCTCCTACAATGAGCAGTTCTTC. The V and J genes are TRBV11-2 and TRBJ2-1; D possibly corresponds to TRBD2 (5 bases). Germline V gene lookup returns CDR1 SGHAT and CDR2 FQNNGV. V was trimmed by 4 bases and J by 0 bases, leaving 13 bases between them. This CDR3 has 16 amino acids.

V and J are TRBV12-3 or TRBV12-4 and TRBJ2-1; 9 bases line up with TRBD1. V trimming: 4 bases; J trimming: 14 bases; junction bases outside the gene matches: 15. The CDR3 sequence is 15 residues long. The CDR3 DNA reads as TGTGCCAGCAGTTACCGGGACAGGGAGGCAGGGGGCAAGTTCTTC. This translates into CASSYRDREAGGKFF.

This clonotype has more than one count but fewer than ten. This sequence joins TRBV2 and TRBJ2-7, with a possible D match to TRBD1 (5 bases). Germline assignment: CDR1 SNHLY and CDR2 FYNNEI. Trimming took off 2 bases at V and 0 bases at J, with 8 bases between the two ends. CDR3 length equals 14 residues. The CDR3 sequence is CASSEQGLSYEQYF. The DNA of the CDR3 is TGTGCCAGCAGTGAACAGGGTCTCTCCTACGAGCAGTACTTC. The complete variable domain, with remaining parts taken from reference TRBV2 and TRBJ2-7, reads EPEVTQTPSHQVTQMGQEVILRCVPISNHLYFYWYRQILGQKVEFLVSFYNNEISEKSEIFDDQFSVERPDGSNFTLKIRSTKLEDSAMYFCASSEQGLSYEQYFGPGTRLTVT.

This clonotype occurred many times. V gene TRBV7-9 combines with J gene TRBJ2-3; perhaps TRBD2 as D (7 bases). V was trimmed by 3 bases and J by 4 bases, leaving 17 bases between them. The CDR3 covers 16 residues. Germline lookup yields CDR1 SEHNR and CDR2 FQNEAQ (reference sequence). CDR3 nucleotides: TGTGCCAGCAGCTTCAACTCGGGGGGCCTGTCAGATACGCAGTATTTT. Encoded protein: CASSFNSGGLSDTQYF.

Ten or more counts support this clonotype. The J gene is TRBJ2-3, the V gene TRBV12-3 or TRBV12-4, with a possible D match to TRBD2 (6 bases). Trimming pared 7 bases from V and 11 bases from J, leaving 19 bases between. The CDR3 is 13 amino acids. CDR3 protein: CASTSPGGIRQYF. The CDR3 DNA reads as TGTGCCAGCACCTCTCCTGGGGGGATAAGGCAGTATTTT.

The CDR3: CASRSGQFSEAFF. The CDR3 DNA sequence: TGTGCCAGCCGATCCGGACAGTTCTCTGAAGCTTTCTTT. This chain uses TRBV7-6 with TRBJ1-1, with TRBD1 as a possible D gene (6 bases). The CDR3 has 13 residues. CDR1 is SGHVS, CDR2 FNYEAQ, per germline. Trimming removed 8 bases from V and 6 bases from J, with 16 bases in between. Filled out from reference TRBV7-6 and TRBJ1-1, the complete variable domain reads GAGVSQSPRYKVTKRGQDVALRCDPISGHVSLYWYRQALGQGPEFLTYFNYEAQQDKSGLPNDRFSAERPEGSISTLTIQRTEQRDSAMYRCASRSGQFSEAFFGQGTRLTVV.

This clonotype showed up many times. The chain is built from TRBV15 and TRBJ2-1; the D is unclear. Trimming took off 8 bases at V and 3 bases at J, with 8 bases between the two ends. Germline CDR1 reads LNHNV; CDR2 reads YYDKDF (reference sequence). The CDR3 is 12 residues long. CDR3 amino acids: CATANIYNEQFF. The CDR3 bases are TGTGCCACCGCAAATATCTACAATGAGCAGTTCTTC.

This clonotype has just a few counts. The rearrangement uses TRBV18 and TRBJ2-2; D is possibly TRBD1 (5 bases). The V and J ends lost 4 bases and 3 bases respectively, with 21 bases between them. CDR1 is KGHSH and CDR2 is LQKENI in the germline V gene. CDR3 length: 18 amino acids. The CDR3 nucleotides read TGTGCCAGCTCACTACACAGCGAGTCAGGGATGGACACCGGGGAGCTGTTTTTT. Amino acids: CASSLHSESGMDTGELFF. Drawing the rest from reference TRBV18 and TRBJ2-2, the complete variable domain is NAGVMQNPRHLVRRRGQEARLRCSPMKGHSHVYWYRQLPEEGLKFMVYLQKENIIDESGMPKERFSAEFPKEGPSILRIQQVVRGDSAAYFCASSLHSESGMDTGELFFGEGSRLTVL.

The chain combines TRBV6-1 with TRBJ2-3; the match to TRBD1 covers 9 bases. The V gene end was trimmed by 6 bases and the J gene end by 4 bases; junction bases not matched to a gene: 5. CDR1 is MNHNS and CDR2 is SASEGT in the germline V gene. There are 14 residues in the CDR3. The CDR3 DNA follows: TGTGCCAGCAGGGACGACAGGGGGTCAGATACGCAGTATTTT. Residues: CASRDDRGSDTQYF.

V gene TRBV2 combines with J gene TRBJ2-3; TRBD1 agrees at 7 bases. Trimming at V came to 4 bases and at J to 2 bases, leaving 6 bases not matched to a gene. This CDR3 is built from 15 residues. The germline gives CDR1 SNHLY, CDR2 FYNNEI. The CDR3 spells CASSGTGRITDTQYF. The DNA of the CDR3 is TGTGCCAGCAGTGGGACAGGAAGGATCACAGATACGCAGTATTTT.

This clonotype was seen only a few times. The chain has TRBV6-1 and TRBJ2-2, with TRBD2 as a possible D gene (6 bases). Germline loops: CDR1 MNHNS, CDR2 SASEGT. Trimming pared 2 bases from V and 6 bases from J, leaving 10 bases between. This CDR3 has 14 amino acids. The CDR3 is CASSELWGAGELFF. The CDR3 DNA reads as TGTGCCAGCAGTGAACTTTGGGGGGCCGGGGAGCTGTTTTTT.

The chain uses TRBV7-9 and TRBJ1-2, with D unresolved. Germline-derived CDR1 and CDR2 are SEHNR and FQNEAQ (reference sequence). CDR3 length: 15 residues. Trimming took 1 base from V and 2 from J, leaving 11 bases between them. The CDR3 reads CASSLVPQENYGYTF. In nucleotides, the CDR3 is TGTGCCAGCAGCTTAGTTCCTCAGGAAAACTATGGCTACACCTTC.

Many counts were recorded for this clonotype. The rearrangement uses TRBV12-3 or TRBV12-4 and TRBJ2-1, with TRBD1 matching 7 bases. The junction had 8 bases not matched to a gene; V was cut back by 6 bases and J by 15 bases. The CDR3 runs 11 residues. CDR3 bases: TGTGCCAGCAGGTCAGGGGGTGTTTGGTTCTTC. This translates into CASRSGGVWFF.

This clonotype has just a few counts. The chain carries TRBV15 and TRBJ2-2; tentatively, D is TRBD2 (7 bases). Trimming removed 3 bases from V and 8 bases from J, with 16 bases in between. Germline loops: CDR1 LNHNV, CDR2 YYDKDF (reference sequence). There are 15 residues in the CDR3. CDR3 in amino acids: CATSSVLGGQGELFF. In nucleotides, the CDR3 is TGTGCCACCAGCAGTGTCTTGGGGGGGCAAGGGGAGCTGTTTTTT.

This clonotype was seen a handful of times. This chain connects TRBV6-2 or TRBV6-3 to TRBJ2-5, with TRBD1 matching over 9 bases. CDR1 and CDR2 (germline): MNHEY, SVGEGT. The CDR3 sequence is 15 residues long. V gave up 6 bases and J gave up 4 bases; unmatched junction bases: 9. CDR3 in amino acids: CASRSGQGSAETQYF. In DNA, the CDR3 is TGTGCCAGCAGGTCCGGACAGGGGTCCGCAGAGACCCAGTACTTC.

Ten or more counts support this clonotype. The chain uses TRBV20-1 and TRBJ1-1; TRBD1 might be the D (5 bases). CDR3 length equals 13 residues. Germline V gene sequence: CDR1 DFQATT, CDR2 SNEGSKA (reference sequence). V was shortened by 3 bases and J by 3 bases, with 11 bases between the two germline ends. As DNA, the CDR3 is TGCAGTGCTAGTAAGGGGATGGACACTGAAGCTTTCTTT. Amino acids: CSASKGMDTEAFF.